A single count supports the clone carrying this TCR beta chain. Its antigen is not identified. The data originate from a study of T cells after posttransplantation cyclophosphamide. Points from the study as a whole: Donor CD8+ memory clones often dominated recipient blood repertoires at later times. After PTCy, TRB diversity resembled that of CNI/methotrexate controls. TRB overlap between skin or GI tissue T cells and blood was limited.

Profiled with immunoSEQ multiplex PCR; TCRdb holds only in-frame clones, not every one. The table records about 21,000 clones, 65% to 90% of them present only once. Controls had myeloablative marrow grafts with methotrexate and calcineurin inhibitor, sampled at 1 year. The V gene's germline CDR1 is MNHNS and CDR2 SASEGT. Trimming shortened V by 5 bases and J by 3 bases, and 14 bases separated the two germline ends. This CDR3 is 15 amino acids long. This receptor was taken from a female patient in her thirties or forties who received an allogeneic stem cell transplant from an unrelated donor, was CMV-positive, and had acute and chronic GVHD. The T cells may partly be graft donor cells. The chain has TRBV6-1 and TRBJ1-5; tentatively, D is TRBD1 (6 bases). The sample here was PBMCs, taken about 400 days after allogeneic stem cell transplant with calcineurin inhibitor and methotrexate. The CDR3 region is CASSNRDTHNQPQHF. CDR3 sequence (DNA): TGTGCCAGCAGTAACCGGGACACCCACAATCAGCCCCAGCATTTT.